This T cell receptor beta chain was profiled in a study of identical twins. Trimming removed 6 bases at V and 0 bases at J, with 9 bases between. Germline CDR1 and CDR2: SGHAT and FQNNGV. The CDR3 sequence is 15 residues long. This clonotype was seen at least ten times. Each CDR3 protein is one row after TCRdb ran MiXCR on the 5' RACE reads. The repertoire has roughly 250,000 distinct CDR3 sequences, around an eighth of them found once; the top ten carry around 8.9%. The origin of this receptor is a woman between 18 and 30 years old in good health. The specimen was memory (CD45RO+) T cells sorted from blood. The J gene is TRBJ2-6, the V gene TRBV11-2; D remains unclear. The DNA for the CDR3 is TGTGCCAGCAGGGATAGGTTCTCTGGGGCCAACGTCCTGACTTTC. It codes for CASRDRFSGANVLTF.